This passage covers 6 T cell receptor beta chains from one sample sequenced in a study of tumor and adjacent non-tumor tissue in lung cancer. RNA was extracted from bulk tissue without any cell sorting. The library came from three nested PCR rounds adapted from ARM-PCR protocols. TCRdb reprocessed the multiplex PCR reads via MiXCR and lists one record per CDR3 protein. Of approximately 90,000 distinct CDR3 sequences listed, around 64% are singletons. Sample: lung tumor tissue. These receptor sequences come from a man aged 60 to 75 with non-small cell lung cancer.

In this sample, this clonotype turned up once. Relative to the germline gene, one junction end is altered; a read error may explain this. The J gene is TRBJ2-3, the V gene TRBV6-6, with D tentatively TRBD1 (6 bases). The CDR3 covers 17 residues. CDR1 MNHNY and CDR2 SVGAGI come from the germline V gene (reference sequence). The CDR3 DNA sequence: TGTGCCAGCAGCTACGGGAAGGACAGTTTCTACACAGATACGCAGTATTTC. This translates into CASSYGKDSFYTDTQYF.

The chain employs TRBV19 and TRBJ1-1; TRBD1 aligns across 9 bases. Germline lookup yields CDR1 LNHDA and CDR2 SQIVND (reference sequence). The CDR3 is made up of 11 amino acids. Germline trimming cut 9 bases from V and 11 bases from J; bases unmatched to any gene: 7. Here the CDR3 reads CARNDRGFAFF. The CDR3 nucleotides are TGTGCCAGAAATGACAGGGGGTTTGCTTTCTTT.

The V call is TRBV20-1, the J call TRBJ1-5; TRBD1 aligns across 10 bases. V lost 6 bases to trimming and J lost 10 bases; unmatched junction nucleotides: 12. Looked up from germline, CDR1 is DFQATT and CDR2 is SNEGSKA (reference sequence). The CDR3 is 14 amino acids. DNA for the CDR3: TGCAGTGCCAGAAAGACAGGGGGCGAACACCCCCAGCATTTT. Amino acids: CSARKTGGEHPQHF.

About this clonotype itself: Without the conserved terminal phenylalanine or tryptophan, this CDR3 likely stems from a read error. The chain recombines TRBV20-1 with TRBJ2-1, with D unclear. Germline V gene sequence: CDR1 DFQATT, CDR2 SNEGSKA (reference sequence). V lost 4 bases and J 5 bases, leaving 18 bases between the germline ends. This CDR3 region has 15 residues. CDR3 loop: CSAIPGLRPHNEQFL. CDR3 bases: TGCAGTGCTATCCCGGGCCTTCGGCCTCACAATGAGCAGTTCCTC.

This clonotype appeared many times. The chain employs TRBV4-3 and TRBJ2-5; D call uncertain. V dropped 1 base and J dropped 4 bases, with 13 bases sitting between them. The CDR3 is 15 amino acids. Germline V gene lookup returns CDR1 LGHNA and CDR2 YSLEER. This CDR3 is CASSQVVSVGETQYF. The DNA for the CDR3 is TGCGCCAGCAGCCAAGTAGTTTCAGTTGGAGAGACCCAGTACTTC.

As regards this clonotype: An end of the junction differs from the germline gene, which may be a read error. The rearrangement links TRBV14 to TRBJ1-1, with D perhaps matching TRBD1 (5 bases). This CDR3 has 16 residues. Germline loops: CDR1 SGHDN, CDR2 FVKESK. CDR3 protein: CDSKSTADGGSTEAFF. The CDR3 nucleotides read TGTGACAGCAAATCAACAGCCGATGGGGGGAGCACTGAAGCTTTCTTT.